This TCR beta chain was recorded in a study of cytomegalovirus exposure and HLA in healthy donors. V trimming: 3 bases; J trimming: 2 bases; junction bases outside the gene matches: 12. Germline CDR1 and CDR2: SGHRS and YFSETQ. This CDR3 contains 18 residues. PCR used 60 Vbeta primers and 13 Jbeta primers. Sequenced by immunoSEQ multiplex PCR; TCRdb stores in-frame clones only, minus some. This sample has 200,000 to 250,000 clones; less than 85% occur once, and the top ten carry 0.2% to 0.25%. The receptor was derived from a girl between 2 and 10 years old in good health and CMV-seronegative. The V call is TRBV5-1, the J call TRBJ2-2, with 8 bases aligning to TRBD1. The material sequenced was PBMCs. The CDR3 DNA reads as TGCGCCAGCAGCTATTCAGTATGGGGACAGGAAAACACCGGGGAGCTGTTTTTT. It specifies CASSYSVWGQENTGELFF. The full variable domain, rest sourced from reference TRBV5-1 and TRBJ2-2, is KAGVTQTPRYLIKTRGQQVTLSCSPISGHRSVSWYQQTPGQGLQFLFEYFSETQRNKGNFPGRFSGRQFSNSRSEMNVSTLELGDSALYLCASSYSVWGQENTGELFFGEGSRLTVL.